The present entry profiles one TCR beta chain with its context. Its antigen is not identified. PCR amplification relied on 60 Vbeta primers (plus 13 Jbeta primers). Only in-frame clones appear in the TCRdb table, and some are missing; sequencing was by immunoSEQ multiplex PCR. The sample has about 100,000 clones; around 60% are singletons. This sample stems from a study of cytomegalovirus exposure and HLA in healthy donors. V lost 1 base, J lost 4 bases, and 15 bases lay in between. This CDR3 is 16 amino acids long. Germline-derived CDR1 and CDR2 are SGHDT and YYEEEE. Study-wide results and limits: 150 or so TCR beta chains were listed as cytomegalovirus-associated. The sole available immune exposure information was CMV serostatus.

What was sequenced was PBMCs. This clonotype was sampled from a human donor in good health. The rearrangement uses TRBV5-6 and TRBJ1-5; D gene unclear. The CDR3 DNA reads as TGTGCCAGCAGCTTGTACAGTCTGTTTGGGAATCAGCCCCAGCATTTT. Protein sequence: CASSLYSLFGNQPQHF.